This T cell receptor beta chain was recovered during a study of blood T cell repertoires in COVID-19. Study-wide context: Sites across the United States, Italy and Spain contributed samples from acute and convalescent COVID-19.

As processed by the authors: It was from reference gene primer amplification that nucleated cell counts were estimated. Sequencing was performed with immunoSEQ multiplex PCR; in TCRdb, only in-frame clones are kept and a portion is missing. That table gives V, J and clone size, and the DNA gave D and trimming. The sample lists about 240,000 clones; under 85% were seen once. The receptor was isolated from a man younger than 45 who had recovered from COVID-19. Source material: peripheral blood.

CDR3 in DNA: TGTGCCAGCAGAATTGACAGGGTAGATCCCAATGAGCAGTTCTTC. Residues: CASRIDRVDPNEQFF. The chain uses TRBV6-5 and TRBJ2-1; TRBD1 aligns across 7 bases. This CDR3 comprises 15 residues. The germline gives CDR1 MNHEY, CDR2 SVGAGI. The ends lost 6 bases at V and 6 bases at J; junction bases unmatched: 11.